This TCR beta chain appears in the sequencing data of a study of T cell repertoires in cytomegalovirus infection. At the level of the study: Public TCR beta signature analysis indicated the presence of both CMV infection and matching HLA type.

This CDR3 region has 13 residues. Trimming removed 6 bases from V and 7 bases from J, with 13 bases in between. Germline V lookup: CDR1 MDHEN, CDR2 SYDVKM. TCRdb recomputed calls from the reads with MiXCR, one row per CDR3 protein. This table has around 800,000 distinct CDR3 sequences, 30% to 35% appearing once. As regards this clonotype: Its cognate antigen is unknown.

The starting material was cultured CD8+ T cells from PBMCs, obtained from culture after CMV antigen stimulation. This TCR was recovered from a human donor in good health (CMV status not recorded). Some clones in this sample may be carry-over from other donors' samples. V gene TRBV28 combines with J gene TRBJ1-5, with a possible D match to TRBD1 (5 bases). The CDR3 sequence: CASSDGGRQPQHF. The CDR3 nucleotides are TGTGCCAGCAGCGATGGGGGTAGACAGCCCCAGCATTTT.